This TCR beta chain came from a study of blood T cell repertoires in COVID-19. Germline V lookup: CDR1 SGHRS, CDR2 YFSETQ. There are 15 residues in the CDR3. About this clone: A junction boundary mismatches the germline segment, possibly from a read error.

The study assigned cohorts using participant-reported clinical history. Each recovered donor of Cohort 3 presented with two negative PCRs, clearance, or symptom resolution. How the authors handled the data: Reference gene primer amplification gave nucleated cell count estimates. Here immunoSEQ multiplex PCR was the method, and the copy in TCRdb shows in-frame clones only, minus some. V, J and clone size were drawn from that table, and D and trimming were deduced from the DNA. The data contain 370,000 or so clones, about 90% of them singletons. The source is a man aged 25 to 40 who had recovered from COVID-19. The rearrangement links TRBV5-1 to TRBJ1-4; D is undetermined. The sample was PBMCs or T cells enriched from blood (not recorded which). CDR3 nucleotide sequence: TGCGCCAGCAGCCCCGGGAGGATCCCCAATGACAAACTGTTTTTT. Translated: CASSPGRIPNDKLFF.